This T cell receptor (beta chain) was retrieved from a study of blood T cell repertoires in COVID-19. Here immunoSEQ multiplex PCR was the method, and the copy in TCRdb shows in-frame clones only, minus some. The sample contains 250,000 to 300,000 clones, 85% to 90% of which appear only once. The CDR3 is 14 residues long. The germline V gene encodes CDR1 MRHNA and CDR2 SNTAGT. The V and J ends lost 0 bases and 8 bases respectively, with 12 bases between them. V usage is TRBV6-4 and J usage is TRBJ2-3; no definite D call. This sequence was found in a man younger than 30 with active or convalescent COVID-19. Sequencing was carried out using peripheral blood. The CDR3 loop is CASSDSSLSGTQYF. The CDR3 bases are TGTGCCAGCAGTGACTCGAGTCTCTCGGGTACGCAGTATTTT.